Following are 7 T cell receptor beta chains from one sample sequenced in a study of blood T cell repertoires in COVID-19. Repertoires were generated with immunoSEQ multiplex PCR, while TCRdb's copy carries only in-frame clones and drops some. The sample consists of about 330,000 clones, roughly 90% of them appearing once. The specimen sequenced was PBMCs or T cells enriched from blood (not recorded which). These receptors were taken from a woman between 25 and 40 years old who had recovered from COVID-19.

The chain employs TRBV24-1 and TRBJ1-5; D unresolved. CDR1 and CDR2 from the germline V gene are KGHDR and SFDVKD. The CDR3 consists of 16 residues. V lost 3 bases, J lost 3 bases, and 14 bases lay in between. The chain's CDR3 is CATSDPNGRPNQPQHF. The DNA for the CDR3 is TGTGCCACCAGTGATCCTAACGGCAGGCCCAATCAGCCCCAGCATTTT.

The chain recombines TRBV27 with TRBJ2-3, with D possibly matching TRBD2 (6 bases). The CDR3 loop spans 18 amino acids. V was pared by 0 bases and J by 1 base, with 17 bases between. CDR1 and CDR2 from the germline V gene are MNHEY and SMNVEV (reference sequence). This CDR3 is CASSLSVRLASGTDTQYF. As DNA, the CDR3 is TGTGCCAGCAGTTTATCGGTGCGGTTAGCTAGCGGCACAGATACGCAGTATTTT.

The chain employs TRBV7-9 and TRBJ1-4, with D possibly being TRBD1 (5 bases). Deletions cut 5 bases from V and 2 bases from J, with 12 bases between. There are 15 residues in the CDR3. CDR1 and CDR2 (germline): SEHNR, FQNEAQ (reference sequence). The CDR3 sequence is CASSQVGGTNEKLFF. The DNA for the CDR3 is TGTGCCAGCAGCCAAGTCGGGGGGACTAATGAAAAACTGTTTTTT.

The chain is built from TRBV2 and TRBJ1-2, with D perhaps TRBD1 (6 bases). From germline, CDR1 is SNHLY and CDR2 FYNNEI. Trimming shortened V by 6 bases and J by 7 bases, and 15 bases separated the two germline ends. The CDR3 totals 13 residues. The DNA for the CDR3 is TGTGCCAGCAGCCGACGACAGGACCGTGGCTACACCTTC. Its translation is CASSRRQDRGYTF.

The CDR3 coding sequence is TGTGCCAGCAGTTACTGGCACAACACCGGGGAGCTGTTTTTT. It codes for CASSYWHNTGELFF. The chain joins TRBV6-2 or TRBV6-3 to TRBJ2-2, with D uncertain. The CDR3 runs to 14 residues. Per germline, CDR1 MNHEY and CDR2 SVGEGT. Trimming took 1 base from V and 2 from J, leaving 5 bases between them.

The chain joins TRBV3-1 (or the pseudogene TRBV3-2) to TRBJ1-2; D uncertain. The V end was cut by 0 bases, the J end by 0 bases, with 2 bases between. CDR1 is LGHDT and CDR2 is YNNKEL in the germline V gene (reference sequence). CDR3 length equals 13 residues. The CDR3 sequence: CASSQDANYGYTF. The CDR3 nucleotides read TGTGCCAGCAGCCAAGACGCTAACTATGGCTACACCTTC.

The rearrangement links TRBV27 to TRBJ1-2; 8 nucleotides match TRBD1. With V trimmed by 4 bases and J by 6 bases, 7 bases remained unmatched. CDR3 length equals 14 residues. Germline loops: CDR1 MNHEY, CDR2 SMNVEV (reference sequence). The CDR3 nucleotides read TGTGCCAGCAGTTCCAGGGGGCCCGAGAATGGCTACACCTTC. Translation gives CASSSRGPENGYTF.